A single sample is the source of the 2 T cell receptor beta chains below, sequenced in a study of cytotoxic CD8 clonotypes in ibrutinib-treated CLL. Profiled with immunoSEQ multiplex PCR; TCRdb holds only in-frame clones, not every one. The data show hundreds of thousands of clones, 75% to 80% seen once. Sample: PBMCs, taken after 12 months of ibrutinib treatment. The receptors shown here come from a human donor with chronic lymphocytic leukemia.

The CDR3 DNA reads as TGCAGCGCAAGGATCCTGGGCACTGAAGCTTTCTTT. The encoded protein is CSARILGTEAFF. V is TRBV29-1 and J is TRBJ1-1, with D unresolved. CDR3 length: 12 residues. CDR1 and CDR2 from the germline V gene are SQVTM and ANQGSEA. The germline V and J ends were trimmed by 7 bases and 4 bases, with 13 bases remaining between them.

The chain combines TRBV27 with TRBJ2-2; D gene uncertain. V was cut by 4 bases and J by 3 bases, with 6 bases left in between. Germline V gene lookup returns CDR1 MNHEY and CDR2 SMNVEV (reference sequence). The CDR3 totals 13 residues. CDR3 nucleotides: TGTGCCAGCAGTTCTGGGGACACCGGGGAGCTGTTTTTT. Its protein product is CASSSGDTGELFF.